This TCR beta chain was identified in a study of control samples from healthy donors and cancer patients. Germline V gene data show CDR1 as SGHNT and CDR2 as YYREEE (reference sequence). The CDR3 sequence is 14 residues long. The V and J ends lost 0 bases and 2 bases, in that order; junction bases with no gene match: 1. The data were produced by immunoSEQ multiplex PCR, yet TCRdb's version contains in-frame clones alone and is incomplete. Altogether tens of thousands of clones are present, around 87% being singletons, with the ten largest covering approximately 12%. Material for sequencing was PBMCs. The rearrangement links TRBV5-4 to TRBJ2-7; 8 bases agree with TRBD2. The source of this sequence is a woman aged 60-75 years with lung cancer. CDR3 bases: TGTGCCAGCAGCTTGGCCGGGGGGGCCTACGAGCAGTACTTC. It encodes CASSLAGGAYEQYF.